This T cell receptor beta chain originates from a study of shared clonotypes between healthy human individuals. Findings of the study overall: Naive subsets generally had larger estimated richness than memory subsets. Unshared clonotypes carried lower generation probabilities than those common to all four donors.

As for this clone: As yet, its antigen is unknown. Other DNA sequences in this sample translate to the same CDR3.

Healthy adults negative for HIV, lacking recent acute infections or vaccinations, served as donors. CD4+ cells yielded CD45RA+ naive and CD45RA-negative memory subsets. Germline V lookup: CDR1 SGHTA, CDR2 FQGNSA. J was trimmed by 5 bases and V by 4 bases; bases with no gene match: 1. The CDR3 length is 13 residues. The table came from immunoSEQ multiplex PCR; TCRdb's copy has only in-frame clones and leaves some out. The repertoire holds about 2.4 million clones, approximately 93% seen once, with approximately 0.36% in the top ten. The chain employs TRBV7-2 and TRBJ1-1; TRBD1 matches 10 bases. Sequencing was done on a sample of naive CD4+ T cells from PBMCs. Stated subset: CD45RA+ positively selected. This receptor was taken from a man aged 18-30 years in good health. Some clones in this sample may be carry-over from other donors' samples. CDR3 bases: TGTGCCAGCAGCTCGGGACAGGGGACTGAAGCTTTCTTT. Protein: CASSSGQGTEAFF.